These 13 T cell receptor beta chains originate from one sample sequenced in a study of CD8 T cells in Susac syndrome. The RNA, about 0.5 to 1 ug, was put through reverse transcription using random hexamers. TCRdb re-derived calls from the immunoSEQ multiplex PCR reads in MiXCR, one entry per CDR3 protein. This table has approximately 280,000 distinct CDR3 sequences, approximately 85% appearing once. The source material was CD8+ T cells from PBMCs. The receptors come from a human donor with multiple sclerosis.

The rearrangement joins TRBV20-1 to TRBJ2-1; D is perhaps TRBD1 or TRBD2 (6 bases each). This CDR3 comprises 13 residues. V was clipped by 5 bases and J by 7 bases, with 15 bases between them. Germline V CDR1 and CDR2: DFQATT, SNEGSKA (reference sequence). CDR3 sequence reads: CSAEGGTGNEQFF. The CDR3 coding sequence is TGCAGTGCTGAGGGGGGTACGGGGAATGAGCAGTTCTTC.

The CDR3 is CASSSRAPGSFYGYTF. For the CDR3, the DNA is TGTGCCAGCAGTTCCCGAGCCCCCGGGTCCTTCTATGGCTACACCTTC. The rearrangement links TRBV27 to TRBJ1-2; D remains unclear. CDR1 is MNHEY, CDR2 SMNVEV, per germline (reference sequence). The CDR3 covers 16 residues. Between the trimmed V and J ends, which lost 4 bases and 4 bases, there was a span of 19 bases.

This clonotype was seen only once. This chain joins TRBV30 and TRBJ1-2; D remains unclear. The V end lost 2 bases, the J end lost 8 bases, and 9 bases lay between the germline ends. The CDR3 is 11 residues long. Germline V gives CDR1 GTSNPN, CDR2 SVGIG (reference sequence). The CDR3 reads CAWSREQGYTF. The CDR3 region has the DNA TGTGCCTGGAGTCGGGAGCAAGGCTACACCTTC.

A single count supports this clonotype. V and J are TRBV5-1 and TRBJ1-1, with 7 bases identical to TRBD1. This CDR3 comprises 14 residues. Germline V lookup: CDR1 SGHRS, CDR2 YFSETQ. Trimming took 1 base from V and 4 from J; bases not matched to a gene: 4. The DNA of the CDR3 is TGCGCCAGCAGCTTGTACGCAGGGGGCACTGAAGCTTTCTTT. Protein sequence: CASSLYAGGTEAFF.

The V and J genes are TRBV9 and TRBJ2-2; 13 bases agree with TRBD2. J was trimmed by 2 bases and V by 3 bases; bases with no gene match: 10. The CDR3 extends over 19 amino acids. CDR1 is SGDLS, CDR2 YYNGEE, per germline. The CDR3 DNA follows: TGTGCCAGCAGCGGAAGTGGGACTAGCGGGACCCGAAACACCGGGGAGCTGTTTTTT. As protein: CASSGSGTSGTRNTGELFF.

The V gene is TRBV2, the J gene TRBJ1-1; no definite D call. The germline V and J ends were trimmed by 8 bases and 8 bases, with 12 bases remaining between them. This CDR3 is 11 amino acids long. Germline loops: CDR1 SNHLY, CDR2 FYNNEI. DNA for the CDR3: TGTGCCAGCCTAAGTCGGACCGAAGCTTTCTTT. Its translation: CASLSRTEAFF.

This chain links TRBV6-5 with TRBJ2-3; D is uncertain. This CDR3 is 16 amino acids long. The V and J ends lost 0 bases and 1 base respectively, with 11 bases between them. CDR1 and CDR2 from the germline V gene are MNHEY and SVGAGI. The CDR3 DNA reads TGTGCCAGCAGTTACTCGACGGTATATCGCACAGATACGCAGTATTTT. Its protein is CASSYSTVYRTDTQYF.

This clonotype was observed a single time. This sequence joins TRBV6-5 and TRBJ2-1; perhaps TRBD1 as D (6 bases). The CDR3 is made up of 15 amino acids. The V end lost 3 bases, the J end lost 5 bases, and 14 bases lay between the germline ends. Germline V CDR1 and CDR2: MNHEY, SVGAGI. The CDR3: CASSYSQGWDNEQFF. The DNA for the CDR3 is TGTGCCAGCAGTTATAGCCAGGGGTGGGACAATGAGCAGTTCTTC.

The gene calls are TRBV27 and TRBJ2-1; D is tentatively TRBD1 or TRBD2 (6 bases each). V was shortened by 3 bases and J by 8 bases, with 8 bases between the two germline ends. Per the germline V gene, CDR1 is MNHEY and CDR2 is SMNVEV (reference sequence). The CDR3 spans 12 residues. The CDR3 DNA sequence: TGTGCCAGCAGTTTCGGGGGCTATGAGCAGTTCTTC. It translates to CASSFGGYEQFF.

This chain joins TRBV3-1 and TRBJ2-7; 8 positions agree with TRBD1. Germline CDR1 is LGHDT and CDR2 is YNNKEL (reference sequence). The CDR3 length is 15 residues. V was clipped by 4 bases and J by 4 bases; unmatched bases: 9. The CDR3 loop reads CASSPETGGSYEQYF. The CDR3 nucleotides read TGTGCCAGCAGCCCCGAAACAGGGGGTTCTTACGAGCAGTACTTC.

This clonotype was recorded once. V gene TRBV10-3 combines with J gene TRBJ1-1, with 9 nucleotides matching TRBD1. There are 17 residues in the CDR3. Per germline, CDR1 ENHRY and CDR2 SYGVKD. Trimming cost V 2 bases and J 5 bases; bases outside gene matches: 12. The CDR3 protein is CAISEIILGQGETEAFF. In DNA, the CDR3 is TGTGCCATCAGTGAGATTATACTGGGACAGGGAGAGACTGAAGCTTTCTTT.

The J gene is TRBJ2-1, the V gene TRBV27; D may correspond to TRBD1 or TRBD2 (5 bases each). The CDR3 is 16 residues long. Looked up from germline, CDR1 is MNHEY and CDR2 is SMNVEV (reference sequence). The V and J ends lost 2 bases and 0 bases respectively, with 11 bases between them. The CDR3 loop is CASSLGARGSYNEQFF. In DNA, the CDR3 is TGTGCCAGCAGTTTAGGGGCCCGGGGCTCCTACAATGAGCAGTTCTTC.

The CDR3 DNA reads TGTGCCAGCAGCCAAGATCGGGCAGGGCGGGCAACCCTCCACTTT. This sequence encodes CASSQDRAGRATLHF. The V gene is TRBV4-2, the J gene TRBJ1-6; D is perhaps TRBD1 (5 bases). The CDR3 runs 15 residues. Germline-derived CDR1 and CDR2 are LGHNA and YNFKEQ. Trimming pared 0 bases from V and 14 bases from J, leaving 17 bases between.